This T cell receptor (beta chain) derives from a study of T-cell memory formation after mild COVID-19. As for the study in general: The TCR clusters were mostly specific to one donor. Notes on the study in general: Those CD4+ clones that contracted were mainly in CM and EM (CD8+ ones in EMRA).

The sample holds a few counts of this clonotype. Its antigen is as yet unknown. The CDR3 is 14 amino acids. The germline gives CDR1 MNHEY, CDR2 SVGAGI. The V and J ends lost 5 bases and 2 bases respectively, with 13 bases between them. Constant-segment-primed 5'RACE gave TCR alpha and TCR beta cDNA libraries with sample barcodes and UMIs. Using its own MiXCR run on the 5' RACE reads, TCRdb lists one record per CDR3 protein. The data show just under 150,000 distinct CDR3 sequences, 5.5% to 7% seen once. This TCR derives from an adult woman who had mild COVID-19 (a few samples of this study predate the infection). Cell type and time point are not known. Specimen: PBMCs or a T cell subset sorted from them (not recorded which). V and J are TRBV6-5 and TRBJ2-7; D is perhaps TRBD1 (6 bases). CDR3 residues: CASSDRTAPYEQYF. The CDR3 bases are TGTGCCAGCAGTGATCGGACAGCACCCTACGAGCAGTACTTC.